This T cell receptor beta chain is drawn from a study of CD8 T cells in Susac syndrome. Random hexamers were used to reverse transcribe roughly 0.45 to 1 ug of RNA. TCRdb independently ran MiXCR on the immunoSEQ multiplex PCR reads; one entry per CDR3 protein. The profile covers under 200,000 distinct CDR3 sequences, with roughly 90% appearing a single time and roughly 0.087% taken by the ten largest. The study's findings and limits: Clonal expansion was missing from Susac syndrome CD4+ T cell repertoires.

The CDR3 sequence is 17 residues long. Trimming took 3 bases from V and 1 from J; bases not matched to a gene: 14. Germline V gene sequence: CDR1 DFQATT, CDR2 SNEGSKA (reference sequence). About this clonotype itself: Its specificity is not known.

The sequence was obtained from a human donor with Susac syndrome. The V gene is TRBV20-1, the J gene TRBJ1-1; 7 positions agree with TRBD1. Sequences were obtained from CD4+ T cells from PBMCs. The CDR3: CSASPLGGFRGNTEAFF. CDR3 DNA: TGCAGTGCTAGCCCTTTAGGGGGCTTTCGGGGGAACACTGAAGCTTTCTTT.